This TCR beta chain was identified in a study of CD8 T cells in Susac syndrome. The V end was cut by 2 bases, the J end by 0 bases, with 8 bases between. Germline CDR1 is SEHNR and CDR2 is FQNEAQ (reference sequence). The CDR3 consists of 16 residues. RNA amounts of roughly 0.45 to 1 ug underwent reverse transcription with random hexamers. TCRdb re-called the immunoSEQ multiplex PCR reads with MiXCR, one entry per CDR3 protein. The sample holds some 180,000 distinct CDR3 sequences, around 94% seen once. The sequencing input was CD4+ T cells from PBMCs. This sequence was found in a human donor with Susac syndrome. This chain uses TRBV7-9 with TRBJ2-6; D is perhaps TRBD1 (5 bases). In nucleotides, the CDR3 is TGTGCCAGCAGCTTAACTGGGGCCTCTGGGGCCAACGTCCTGACTTTC. Protein: CASSLTGASGANVLTF.